The entry below gives a single T cell receptor (beta chain) sequence along with its context. Antigen specificity is unknown. This table comes from immunoSEQ multiplex PCR, and its TCRdb copy is limited to in-frame clones, with some not included. The repertoire holds 50,000 to 60,000 clones, approximately 91% seen once, with almost 2.5% in the top ten. This sample was included in a study of graft-versus-host responses after intestinal transplantation. About the study: Anti-thymocyte globulin served as induction for all recipients, who then took tacrolimus and steroids for three to four years.

This receptor was identified in a human donor who was the organ donor for an intestinal transplant. The material sequenced was unstimulated CD4+ T cells sorted from spleen or lymph node cells, taken before transplant.

The DNA of the CDR3 is TGTGCCTGGAGTGTAGAGCATGAAAAACTGTTTTTT. Its protein product is CAWSVEHEKLFF. The chain couples TRBV30 to TRBJ1-4, with D unresolved. The CDR3 is 12 amino acids. The germline CDR1 and CDR2 sequences are GTSNPN and SVGIG (reference sequence). V shed 0 bases and J shed 6 bases, with 5 bases lying between them. Full variable domain (missing parts from reference TRBV30 and TRBJ1-4): SQTIHQWPATLVQPVGSPLSLECTVEGTSNPNLYWYRQAAGRGLQLLFYSVGIGQISSEVPQNLSASRPQDRQFILSSKKLLLSDSGFYLCAWSVEHEKLFFGSGTQLSVL.